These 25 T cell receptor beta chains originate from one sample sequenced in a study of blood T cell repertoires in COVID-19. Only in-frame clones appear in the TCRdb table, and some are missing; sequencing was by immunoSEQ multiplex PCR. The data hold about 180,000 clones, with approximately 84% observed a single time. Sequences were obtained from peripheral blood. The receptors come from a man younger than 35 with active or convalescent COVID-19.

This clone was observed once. The CDR3 reads CASSYRGQGGETQYF. For the CDR3, the DNA is TGTGCCAGCAGTTATAGGGGGCAGGGGGGAGAGACCCAGTACTTC. The chain links TRBV6-5 to TRBJ2-5, with a possible D match to TRBD1 (7 bases). The V gene lost 3 bases and the J gene lost 4 bases, with 15 bases spanning the gap. CDR3 length equals 15 residues. Germline loops: CDR1 MNHEY, CDR2 SVGAGI.

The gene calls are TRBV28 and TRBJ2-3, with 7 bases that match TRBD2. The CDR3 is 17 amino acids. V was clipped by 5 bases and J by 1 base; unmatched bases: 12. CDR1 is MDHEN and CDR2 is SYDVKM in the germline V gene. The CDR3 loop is CASSMGLPKRGTDTQYF. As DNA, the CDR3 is TGTGCCAGCAGTATGGGACTACCTAAACGGGGCACAGATACGCAGTATTTT. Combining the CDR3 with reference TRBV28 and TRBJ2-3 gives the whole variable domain DVKVTQSSRYLVKRTGEKVFLECVQDMDHENMFWYRQDPGLGLRLIYFSYDVKMKEKGDIPEGYSVSREKKERFSLILESASTNQTSMYLCASSMGLPKRGTDTQYFGPGTRLTVL.

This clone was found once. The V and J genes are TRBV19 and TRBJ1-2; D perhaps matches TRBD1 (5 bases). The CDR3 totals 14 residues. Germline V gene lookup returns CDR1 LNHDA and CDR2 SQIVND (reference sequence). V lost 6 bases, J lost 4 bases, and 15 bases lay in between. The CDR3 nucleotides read TGTGCCAGTAGCCGACCTCCCGGGGGCTATGGCTACACCTTC. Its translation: CASSRPPGGYGYTF.

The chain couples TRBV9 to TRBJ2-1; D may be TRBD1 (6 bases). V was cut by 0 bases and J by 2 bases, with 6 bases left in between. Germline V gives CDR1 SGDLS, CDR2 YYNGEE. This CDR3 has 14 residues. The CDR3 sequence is CASSVGQAYNEQFF. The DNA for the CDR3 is TGTGCCAGCAGCGTAGGACAGGCCTACAATGAGCAGTTCTTC.

The CDR3 protein is CASSRGQGVTSGANVLTF. The CDR3 DNA follows: TGTGCCAGCTCACGTGGACAGGGGGTTACCTCTGGGGCCAACGTCCTGACTTTC. The chain recombines TRBV18 with TRBJ2-6; 10 bases match TRBD1. J lost 0 bases, V lost 4 bases, and 6 bases had no gene match. The CDR3 loop spans 18 amino acids. Germline CDR1 reads KGHSH; CDR2 reads LQKENI.

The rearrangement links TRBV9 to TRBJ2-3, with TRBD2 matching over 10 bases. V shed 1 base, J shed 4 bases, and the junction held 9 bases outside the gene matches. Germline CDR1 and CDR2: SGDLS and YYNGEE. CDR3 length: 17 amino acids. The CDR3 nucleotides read TGTGCCAGCAGCGTACTCCTAGCGGGAGTTACCCCAGATACGCAGTATTTT. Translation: CASSVLLAGVTPDTQYF.

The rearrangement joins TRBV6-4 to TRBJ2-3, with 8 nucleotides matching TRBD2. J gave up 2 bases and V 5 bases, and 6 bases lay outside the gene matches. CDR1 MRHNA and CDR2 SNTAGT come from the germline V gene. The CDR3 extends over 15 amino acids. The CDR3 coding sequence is TGTGCCAGCAGTCCGGGGGGGCAGGACACAGATACGCAGTATTTT. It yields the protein CASSPGGQDTDTQYF.

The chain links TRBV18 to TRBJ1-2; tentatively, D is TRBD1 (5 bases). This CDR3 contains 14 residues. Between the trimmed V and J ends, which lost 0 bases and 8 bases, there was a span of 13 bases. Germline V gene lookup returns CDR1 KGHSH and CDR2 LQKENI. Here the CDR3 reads CASSPPRQGIGYTF. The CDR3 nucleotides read TGTGCCAGCTCACCACCGAGGCAGGGAATCGGCTACACCTTC.

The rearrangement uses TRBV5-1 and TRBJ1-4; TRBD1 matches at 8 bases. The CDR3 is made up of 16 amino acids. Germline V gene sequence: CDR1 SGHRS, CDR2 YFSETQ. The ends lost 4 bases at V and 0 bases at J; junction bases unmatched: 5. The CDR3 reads CASSPGQGATNEKLFF. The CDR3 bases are TGCGCCAGCAGCCCCGGACAGGGTGCAACTAATGAAAAACTGTTTTTT.

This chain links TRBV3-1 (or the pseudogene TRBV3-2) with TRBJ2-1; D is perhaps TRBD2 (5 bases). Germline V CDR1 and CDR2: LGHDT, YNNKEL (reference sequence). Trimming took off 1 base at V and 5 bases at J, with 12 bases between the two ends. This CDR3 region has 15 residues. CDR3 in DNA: TGTGCCAGCAGCCAAGTGCACGGGGTCCACAATGAGCAGTTCTTC. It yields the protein CASSQVHGVHNEQFF.

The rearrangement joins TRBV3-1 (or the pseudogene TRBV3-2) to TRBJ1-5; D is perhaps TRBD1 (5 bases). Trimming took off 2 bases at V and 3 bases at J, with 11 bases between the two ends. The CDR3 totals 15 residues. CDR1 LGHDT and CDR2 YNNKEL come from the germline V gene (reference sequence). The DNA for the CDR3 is TGTGCCAGCAGCCAAAGCAGGGTGGTCAATCAGCCCCAGCATTTT. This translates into CASSQSRVVNQPQHF.

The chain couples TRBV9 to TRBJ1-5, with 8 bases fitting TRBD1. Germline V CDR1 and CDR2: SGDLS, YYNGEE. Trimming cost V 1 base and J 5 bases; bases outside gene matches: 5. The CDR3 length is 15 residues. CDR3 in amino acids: CASSVRPGGDQPQHF. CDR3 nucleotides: TGTGCCAGCAGCGTACGTCCAGGGGGCGATCAGCCCCAGCATTTT. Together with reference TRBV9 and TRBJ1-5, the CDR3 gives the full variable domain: DSGVTQTPKHLITATGQRVTLRCSPRSGDLSVYWYQQSLDQGLQFLIQYYNGEERAKGNILERFSAQQFPDLHSELNLSSLELGDSALYFCASSVRPGGDQPQHFGDGTRLSIL.

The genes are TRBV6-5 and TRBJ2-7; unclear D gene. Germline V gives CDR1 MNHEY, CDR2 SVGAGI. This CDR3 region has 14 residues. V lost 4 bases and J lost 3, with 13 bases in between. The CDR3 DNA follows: TGTGCCAGCAGTTCGAACAGTGATCGCTACGAGCAGTACTTC. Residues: CASSSNSDRYEQYF.

CDR3 protein: CASSSFSSYEQYF. CDR3 sequence (DNA): TGCGCCAGCAGCTCGTTTAGCTCCTACGAGCAGTACTTC. The chain has TRBV5-1 and TRBJ2-7; no clear D. Per the germline V gene, CDR1 is SGHRS and CDR2 is YFSETQ. Trimming pared 3 bases from V and 0 bases from J, leaving 7 bases between. The CDR3 sequence is 13 residues long.

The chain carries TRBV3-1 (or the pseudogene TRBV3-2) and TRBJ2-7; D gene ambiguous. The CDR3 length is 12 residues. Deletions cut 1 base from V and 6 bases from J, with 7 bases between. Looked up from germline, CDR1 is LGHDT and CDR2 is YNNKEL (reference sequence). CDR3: CASSQVTREQYF. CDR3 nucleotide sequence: TGTGCCAGCAGCCAAGTTACACGCGAGCAGTACTTC.

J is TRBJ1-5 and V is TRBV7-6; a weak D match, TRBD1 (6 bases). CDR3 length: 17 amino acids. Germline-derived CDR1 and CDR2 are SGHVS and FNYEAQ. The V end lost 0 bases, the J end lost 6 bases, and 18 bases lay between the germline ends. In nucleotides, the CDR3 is TGTGCCAGCAGCTTAGCGGCCGGGACACCCTTCGGTCAGCCCCAGCATTTT. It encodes CASSLAAGTPFGQPQHF.

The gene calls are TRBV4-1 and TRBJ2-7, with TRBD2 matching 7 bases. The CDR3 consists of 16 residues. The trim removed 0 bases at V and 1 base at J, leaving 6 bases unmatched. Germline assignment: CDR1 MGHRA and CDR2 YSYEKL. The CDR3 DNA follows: TGCGCCAGCAGCCAAGATTTTTGGGAGGGTTCCTACGAGCAGTACTTC. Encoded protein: CASSQDFWEGSYEQYF.

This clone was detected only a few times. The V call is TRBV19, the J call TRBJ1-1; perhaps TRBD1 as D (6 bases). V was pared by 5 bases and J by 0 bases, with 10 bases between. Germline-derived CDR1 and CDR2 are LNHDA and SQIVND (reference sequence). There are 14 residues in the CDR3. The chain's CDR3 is CASSGRGLNTEAFF. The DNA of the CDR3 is TGTGCCAGTAGTGGCAGGGGATTGAACACTGAAGCTTTCTTT.

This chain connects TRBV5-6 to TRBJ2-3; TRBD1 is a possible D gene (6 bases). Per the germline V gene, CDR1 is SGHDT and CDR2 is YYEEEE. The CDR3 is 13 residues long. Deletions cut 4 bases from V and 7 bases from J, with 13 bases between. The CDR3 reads CASSARTANTQYF. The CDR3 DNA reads TGTGCCAGCAGCGCAAGGACAGCTAATACGCAGTATTTT.

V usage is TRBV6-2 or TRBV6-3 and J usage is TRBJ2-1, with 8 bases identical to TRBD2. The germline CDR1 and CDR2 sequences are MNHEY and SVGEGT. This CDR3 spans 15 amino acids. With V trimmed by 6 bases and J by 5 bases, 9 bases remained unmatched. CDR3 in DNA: TGTGCCAGCAGCCGGACTAGCTGGTATGACAATGAGCAGTTCTTC. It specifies CASSRTSWYDNEQFF.

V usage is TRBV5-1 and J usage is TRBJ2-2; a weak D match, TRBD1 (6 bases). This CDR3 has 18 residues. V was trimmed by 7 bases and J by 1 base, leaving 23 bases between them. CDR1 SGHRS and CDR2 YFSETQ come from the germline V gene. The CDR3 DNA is TGCGCCAGCCGTCGGCAACTAGGGGGTACCCTGAACACCGGGGAGCTGTTTTTT. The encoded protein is CASRRQLGGTLNTGELFF.

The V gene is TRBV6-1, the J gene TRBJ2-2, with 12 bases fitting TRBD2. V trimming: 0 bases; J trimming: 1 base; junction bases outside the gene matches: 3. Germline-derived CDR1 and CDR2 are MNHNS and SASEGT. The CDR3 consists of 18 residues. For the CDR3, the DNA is TGTGCCAGCAGTGAAGCCCTGACTAGCGGGGGGAACACCGGGGAGCTGTTTTTT. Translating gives CASSEALTSGGNTGELFF.

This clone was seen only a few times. The DNA for the CDR3 is TGCAGTGCTAGTTTACGGGTGGGCTACAATGAGCAGTTCTTC. It yields the protein CSASLRVGYNEQFF. V and J are TRBV20-1 and TRBJ2-1; unclear D gene. Germline V CDR1 and CDR2: DFQATT, SNEGSKA (reference sequence). The V gene lost 3 bases and the J gene lost 3 bases, with 12 bases spanning the gap. This CDR3 has 14 residues.

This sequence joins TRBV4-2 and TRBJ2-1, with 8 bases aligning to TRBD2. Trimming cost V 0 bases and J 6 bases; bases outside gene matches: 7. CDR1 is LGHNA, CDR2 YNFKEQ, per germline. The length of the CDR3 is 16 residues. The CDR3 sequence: CASSQESSGSVNEQFF. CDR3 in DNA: TGTGCCAGCAGCCAAGAATCCAGCGGGAGTGTCAATGAGCAGTTCTTC.

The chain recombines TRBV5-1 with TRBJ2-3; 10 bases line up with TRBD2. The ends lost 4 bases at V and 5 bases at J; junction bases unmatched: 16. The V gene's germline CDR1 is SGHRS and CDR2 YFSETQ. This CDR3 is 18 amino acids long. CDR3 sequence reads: CASSRLIAGGPGIDTQYF. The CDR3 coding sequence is TGCGCCAGCAGCCGACTAATAGCGGGAGGCCCGGGAATAGATACGCAGTATTTT.